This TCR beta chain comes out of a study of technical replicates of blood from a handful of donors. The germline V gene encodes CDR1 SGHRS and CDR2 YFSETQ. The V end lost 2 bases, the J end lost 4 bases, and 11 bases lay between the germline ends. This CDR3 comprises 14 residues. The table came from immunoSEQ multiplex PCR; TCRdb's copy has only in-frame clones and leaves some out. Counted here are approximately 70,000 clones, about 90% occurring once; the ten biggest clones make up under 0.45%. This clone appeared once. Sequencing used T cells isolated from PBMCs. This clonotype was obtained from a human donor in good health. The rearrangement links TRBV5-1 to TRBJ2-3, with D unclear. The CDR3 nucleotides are TGCGCCAGCAGCTTCCTAGGCGATGCAGATACGCAGTATTTT. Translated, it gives CASSFLGDADTQYF.